A single sample gave rise to the 30 T cell receptor beta chains below, sequenced in a study of blood T cells in healthy people across ages (dated by TCRdb to about 2015). Library preparation was by 5' RACE. Reads for this sample came from an Illumina HiSeq 2500. A second PCR of roughly 7 to 11 cycles was run with a J-beta primer mix and a sample-barcoded 5' primer. TCRdb applied fastp at Q25 and MiXCR to the public reads, then kept only in-frame beta chains. CDR3 protein sequences are deduplicated, and each keeps its most common genes and DNA. Recorded for this sample are about 1,400,000 distinct CDR3 sequences; roughly 64% of them occurred a single time. More than 6% of the sample goes to the ten largest clones. The sample comprised blood. All receptors come from a man younger than 35 in good health.

The chain joins TRBV5-1 to TRBJ2-7, with 8 bases that match TRBD1. The CDR3 spans 13 residues. The V gene end was trimmed by 3 bases and the J gene end by 7 bases; junction bases not matched to a gene: 6. The germline V gene encodes CDR1 SGHRS and CDR2 YFSETQ. CDR3 nucleotides: TGCGCCAGCAGCTCCCGACAGGGGTTGGAGCAGTACTTC. Residues: CASSSRQGLEQYF.

The chain joins TRBV20-1 to TRBJ2-1; D gene ambiguous. Germline assignment: CDR1 DFQATT and CDR2 SNEGSKA (reference sequence). The CDR3 contains 14 residues. V was clipped by 4 bases and J by 0 bases, with 10 bases between them. The CDR3 sequence is CSANRLSSYNEQFF. The CDR3 DNA is TGCAGTGCTAACAGACTTAGCTCCTACAATGAGCAGTTCTTC.

Only a few counts were recorded for this clonotype. The rearrangement joins TRBV29-1 to TRBJ2-3; D assignment may be TRBD1 or TRBD2 (5 bases each). This CDR3 has 13 amino acids. Germline V CDR1 and CDR2: SQVTM, ANQGSEA. Trimming stripped 6 bases from V and 2 bases from J, with 12 bases between. The CDR3 here is CSVRDGLTDTQYF. Here the CDR3 DNA reads TGCAGCGTCCGGGACGGACTCACAGATACGCAGTATTTT.

This clonotype was recorded only once. This chain joins TRBV6-1 and TRBJ1-1, with D uncertain. The CDR3 is 12 amino acids. V was clipped by 2 bases and J by 7 bases, with 8 bases between them. Germline V gene data show CDR1 as MNHNS and CDR2 as SASEGT. CDR3 protein: CASSEFVFEAFF. CDR3 in DNA: TGTGCCAGCAGTGAATTTGTTTTTGAAGCTTTCTTT.

The chain employs TRBV5-5 and TRBJ2-7; D is uncertain. Germline V gene lookup returns CDR1 SGHKS and CDR2 YYEKEE (reference sequence). This CDR3 spans 15 amino acids. Trimming cost V 4 bases and J 3 bases, with 17 bases left between them. CDR3 DNA sequence: TGTGCCAGCAGCCAAAGACAAGGGCTGTACTACGAGCAGTACTTC. Its translation is CASSQRQGLYYEQYF.

This clonotype was detected a few times. The chain uses TRBV6-5 and TRBJ2-1, with D perhaps assigned TRBD1 or TRBD2 (5 bases each). Between the trimmed V and J ends, which lost 6 bases and 6 bases, there was a span of 15 bases. The CDR3 runs to 14 residues. Germline V gives CDR1 MNHEY, CDR2 SVGAGI. The CDR3 DNA reads TGTGCCAGCAGAAGACGGGGCCGGGGCAATGAGCAGTTCTTC. It encodes CASRRRGRGNEQFF.

V and J are TRBV2 and TRBJ2-3; D call uncertain. CDR1 and CDR2 from the germline V gene are SNHLY and FYNNEI. This CDR3 region has 12 residues. V lost 11 bases, J lost 6 bases, and 15 bases lay in between. Here the CDR3 DNA reads TGTGCCGGAACCCGAGCGTCTGATACGCAGTATTTT. It encodes CAGTRASDTQYF.

The gene calls are TRBV2 and TRBJ2-3; D not certain. Deletions cut 6 bases from V and 6 bases from J, with 22 bases between. Germline assignment: CDR1 SNHLY and CDR2 FYNNEI. The length of the CDR3 is 16 residues. CDR3: CASRLQEARNFDTQYF. CDR3 nucleotides: TGTGCCAGCAGGCTGCAGGAAGCTCGAAATTTTGATACGCAGTATTTT.

The rearrangement joins TRBV29-1 to TRBJ2-5; the D gene is possibly TRBD1 (6 bases). Trimming took 8 bases from V and 4 from J, leaving 32 bases between them. CDR3 length: 18 residues. From germline, CDR1 is SQVTM and CDR2 ANQGSEA. CDR3 loop: CSTPESHGSAGAGETQYF. The CDR3 DNA reads TGCAGCACTCCTGAGTCACACGGGTCGGCAGGGGCGGGAGAGACCCAGTACTTC.

The chain recombines TRBV12-3 or TRBV12-4 with TRBJ2-1, with D hard to call. The CDR3 runs 13 residues. The ends were cut back, 8 bases at V and 7 bases at J, with 15 bases in the middle. The CDR3 nucleotides read TGTGCCAGCGGGCGATCCCACGGGAATGAGCAGTTCTTC. Encoded protein: CASGRSHGNEQFF.

A remark on this clonotype: The junction does not match germline at one end; this may be a read error. This chain connects TRBV6-2 or TRBV6-3 to TRBJ2-1, with 10 bases identical to TRBD2. Germline assignment: CDR1 MNHEY and CDR2 SVGEGT. The length of the CDR3 is 16 residues. The CDR3 is CATWTLLAGAYNEQFF. In DNA form, the CDR3 reads TGCGCCACCTGGACGCTTCTAGCGGGGGCCTACAATGAGCAGTTCTTC.

This clonotype was observed a handful of times. The rearrangement links TRBV7-2 to TRBJ2-7; D perhaps matches TRBD2 (6 bases). The CDR3 has 16 residues. The germline V gene encodes CDR1 SGHTA and CDR2 FQGNSA. V lost 3 bases and J 6 bases, leaving 21 bases between the germline ends. This chain's CDR3 is CASSFNLGGEESEQYF. The CDR3 nucleotides read TGTGCCAGCAGCTTCAATCTGGGGGGAGAGGAGTCCGAGCAGTACTTC.

V gene TRBV10-2 combines with J gene TRBJ1-4; D gene unclear. Trimming took 2 bases from V and 8 from J, leaving 9 bases between them. This CDR3 is 13 amino acids long. Germline-derived CDR1 and CDR2 are WSHSY and SAAADI. This CDR3 is CASSEVEVEKLFF. The CDR3 DNA sequence: TGCGCCAGCAGTGAGGTAGAAGTAGAAAAACTGTTTTTT.

CDR3 in amino acids: CASSLKQGLAKNIQYF. Here the CDR3 DNA reads TGCGCCAGCAGCTTGAAGCAGGGCCTAGCCAAAAACATTCAGTACTTC. The rearrangement joins TRBV5-1 to TRBJ2-4; weak D call: TRBD1 (5 bases). V gave up 1 base and J gave up 0 bases, with 11 bases separating them. This CDR3 contains 16 residues. CDR1 is SGHRS and CDR2 is YFSETQ in the germline V gene. The whole variable domain, filled in from reference TRBV5-1 and TRBJ2-4, reads KAGVTQTPRYLIKTRGQQVTLSCSPISGHRSVSWYQQTPGQGLQFLFEYFSETQRNKGNFPGRFSGRQFSNSRSEMNVSTLELGDSALYLCASSLKQGLAKNIQYFGAGTRLSVL.

This clonotype appeared a few times. The chain is built from TRBV7-9 and TRBJ2-1, with a possible D match to TRBD2 (7 bases). Per the germline V gene, CDR1 is SEHNR and CDR2 is FQNEAQ (reference sequence). There are 15 residues in the CDR3. The germline V and J ends were trimmed by 5 bases and 5 bases, with 16 bases remaining between them. Written as DNA, the CDR3 is TGTGCCAGCAGCCCACCCGGGGGGCAGGACAATGAGCAGTTCTTC. This gives the protein CASSPPGGQDNEQFF.

This clonotype appeared a few times. This chain links TRBV12-3 or TRBV12-4 with TRBJ2-4, with 10 bases fitting TRBD2. The end of the DNA aligns better with TRBJ2-7, so the J call may be wrong. The CDR3 length is 15 residues. For the CDR3, the DNA is TGTGCCAGCAAGCCGGGACTAGCGTTTTCTCACGAGCAGTACTTC. Its protein is CASKPGLAFSHEQYF.

This clonotype was observed a handful of times. The V gene is TRBV4-2, the J gene TRBJ1-2; D possibly corresponds to TRBD1 (5 bases). Germline V gene lookup returns CDR1 LGHNA and CDR2 YNFKEQ. The CDR3 runs to 14 residues. Trimming removed 4 bases from V and 6 bases from J, with 15 bases in between. The CDR3 region is CASSRNEGTHGYTF. In DNA form, the CDR3 reads TGTGCCAGCAGCCGGAACGAGGGGACTCATGGCTACACCTTC.

The gene calls are TRBV20-1 and TRBJ2-1; no reliable D call. Germline CDR1 DFQATT, CDR2 SNEGSKA (reference sequence). V was trimmed by 6 bases and J by 4 bases, leaving 10 bases between them. The CDR3 covers 12 residues. Written as DNA, the CDR3 is TGCAGTGCGTACATGGGATACAATGAGCAGTTCTTC. Its translation is CSAYMGYNEQFF.

V and J are TRBV20-1 and TRBJ2-5; D uncertain. The closer fit of TRBJ2-7 to the DNA end suggests the J call may be wrong. Germline V lookup: CDR1 DFQATT, CDR2 SNEGSKA (reference sequence). CDR3 length equals 11 residues. Here the CDR3 reads CSASGRSEQYF. CDR3 bases: TGCAGTGCCTCTGGTAGGTCCGAGCAGTACTTC.

The rearrangement links TRBV5-1 to TRBJ1-2; D gene unclear. The length of the CDR3 is 14 residues. Trimming left V 5 bases short and J 1 base short, with 12 bases between. In germline, CDR1 is SGHRS, CDR2 YFSETQ. CDR3: CASSIGNNNYGYTF. CDR3 sequence (DNA): TGCGCCAGCAGTATCGGGAACAATAACTATGGCTACACCTTC.

J is TRBJ1-4 and V is TRBV20-1; TRBD1 agrees at 7 bases. The V gene's germline CDR1 is DFQATT and CDR2 SNEGSKA (reference sequence). CDR3 length equals 15 residues. J gave up 4 bases and V 0 bases, and 5 bases lay outside the gene matches. The CDR3 DNA reads TGCAGTGCTAGAGAGCCACAGGGGTTTAATGAAAAACTGTTTTTT. Translation: CSAREPQGFNEKLFF.

V gene TRBV10-3 combines with J gene TRBJ1-2; D gene ambiguous. This CDR3 comprises 12 residues. Germline CDR1 ENHRY, CDR2 SYGVKD. Deletions cut 5 bases from V and 8 bases from J, with 12 bases between. CDR3 in amino acids: CAISQPPGGYTF. The CDR3 nucleotides read TGTGCCATCAGTCAGCCACCGGGGGGCTACACCTTC.

V gene TRBV6-2 or TRBV6-3 combines with J gene TRBJ2-7, with 8 nucleotides matching TRBD1. The CDR3 has 16 amino acids. Germline lookup yields CDR1 MNHEY and CDR2 SVGEGT. Trimming removed 5 bases from V and 0 bases from J; junction bases left unmatched: 9. In nucleotides, the CDR3 is TGTGCCAGCAGTGGAGGGACAGGCTCCAGCTCCTACGAGCAGTACTTC. This sequence encodes CASSGGTGSSSYEQYF.

J is TRBJ2-3 and V is TRBV3-1, with D maybe TRBD2 (5 bases). V was pared by 6 bases and J by 3 bases, with 10 bases between. CDR1 and CDR2 from the germline V gene are LGHDT and YNNKEL (reference sequence). The CDR3 extends over 13 amino acids. The CDR3 spells CASRRTPTDTQYF. CDR3 sequence (DNA): TGTGCCAGCAGAAGGACTCCAACAGATACGCAGTATTTT.

The chain joins TRBV2 to TRBJ2-1; D call uncertain. Trimming left V 0 bases short and J 10 bases short, with 7 bases between. Per germline, CDR1 SNHLY and CDR2 FYNNEI. This CDR3 has 12 amino acids. The CDR3 spells CASSEARREQFF. CDR3 nucleotides: TGTGCCAGCAGTGAAGCGCGGCGGGAGCAGTTCTTC.

V usage is TRBV7-2 and J usage is TRBJ2-1; 7 positions match TRBD1. The trim removed 5 bases at V and 3 bases at J, leaving 7 bases unmatched. Germline assignment: CDR1 SGHTA and CDR2 FQGNSA. The CDR3 runs 15 residues. The CDR3 DNA reads as TGTGCCAGCAGCCTCTCGGGACAGAGCTACAATGAGCAGTTCTTC. Amino acid sequence: CASSLSGQSYNEQFF.

CDR3 amino acids: CASSTGVGKETQYF. Written as DNA, the CDR3 is TGTGCCAGCAGTACAGGGGTAGGAAAGGAGACCCAGTACTTC. V and J are TRBV27 and TRBJ2-5, with 7 nucleotides matching TRBD1. The J segment lost 5 bases and the V segment lost 5 bases, leaving 8 bases of the junction unmatched. In germline, CDR1 is MNHEY, CDR2 SMNVEV (reference sequence). The CDR3 has 14 residues.

The rearrangement links TRBV30 to TRBJ1-2; 9 positions match TRBD1. V lost 2 bases to trimming and J lost 5 bases; unmatched junction nucleotides: 6. Germline-derived CDR1 and CDR2 are GTSNPN and SVGIG (reference sequence). The CDR3 is made up of 14 amino acids. The CDR3 region is CAWSPDRGLYGYTF. Written as DNA, the CDR3 is TGTGCCTGGAGTCCTGACAGGGGGTTGTATGGCTACACCTTC.

This clonotype has just a few counts. This chain uses TRBV6-6 with TRBJ2-7, with D uncertain. The CDR3 spans 13 residues. Germline V gene sequence: CDR1 MNHNY, CDR2 SVGAGI (reference sequence). V was cut by 0 bases and J by 4 bases, with 7 bases left in between. This CDR3 is CASSYSNLYEQYF. CDR3 in DNA: TGTGCCAGCAGTTACTCGAATTTGTACGAGCAGTACTTC.

The rearrangement links TRBV29-1 to TRBJ2-3; no clear D gene. The CDR3 runs to 13 residues. From germline, CDR1 is SQVTM and CDR2 ANQGSEA. V lost 5 bases and J lost 0, with 9 bases in between. The CDR3 here is CSVLPPSTDTQYF. In nucleotides, the CDR3 is TGCAGCGTTCTTCCTCCTAGCACAGATACGCAGTATTTT.